Included here is one T cell receptor (beta chain) sequence, with context. The antigen remains undetermined. The CDR3 runs 15 residues. Germline V gene lookup returns CDR1 SGHNT and CDR2 YENEEA. V was pared by 5 bases and J by 4 bases, with 14 bases between. Some clones are missing from TCRdb's copy, which holds only in-frame ones; the method was immunoSEQ multiplex PCR. The data show a few million clones, with about 90% seen just once and 0.37% held by the top ten. This sample is drawn from a study of shared clonotypes between healthy human individuals. About the study: CD4 naive and memory got three plates each, CD8 naive two, CD8 memory one. Overall study results and limits: Compared with memory subsets, naive subsets generally had larger estimated richness. Represented diversity, genetic and exposure-history alike, was limited by few donors. Shared clonotypes across all four donors exceeded non-shared ones in generation probability.

The origin of this receptor is a man in his late teens or twenties in good health. Some clones in this sample may be carry-over from other donors' samples. The specimen was naive CD4+ T cells from PBMCs. Subset of the sample: CD45RA+ positively selected. V is TRBV11-3 and J is TRBJ2-2; D is unclear. The CDR3 region is CASSGRTVGTGELFF. For the CDR3, the DNA is TGTGCCAGCAGCGGACGTACCGTCGGCACCGGGGAGCTGTTTTTT. Full variable domain (outside the CDR3, taken from reference TRBV11-3 and TRBJ2-2): EAGVVQSPRYKIIEKKQPVAFWCNPISGHNTLYWYLQNLGQGPELLIRYENEEAVDDSQLPKDRFSAERLKGVDSTLKIQPAELGDSAVYLCASSGRTVGTGELFFGEGSRLTVL.